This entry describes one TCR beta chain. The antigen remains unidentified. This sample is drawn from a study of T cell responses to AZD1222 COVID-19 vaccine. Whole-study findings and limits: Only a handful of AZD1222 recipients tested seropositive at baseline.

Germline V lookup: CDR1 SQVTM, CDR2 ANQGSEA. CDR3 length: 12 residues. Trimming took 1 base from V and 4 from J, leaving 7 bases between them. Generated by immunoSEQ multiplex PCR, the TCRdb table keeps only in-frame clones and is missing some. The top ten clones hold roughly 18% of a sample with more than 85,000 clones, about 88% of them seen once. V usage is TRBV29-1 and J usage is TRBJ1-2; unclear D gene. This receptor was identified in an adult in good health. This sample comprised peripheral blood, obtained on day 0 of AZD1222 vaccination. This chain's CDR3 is CSVEVPLYGYTF. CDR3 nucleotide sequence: TGCAGCGTTGAAGTTCCCCTCTATGGCTACACCTTC.